This T cell receptor (beta chain) was captured by sequencing in a study of T cell responses to AZD1222 COVID-19 vaccine. Profiling relied on immunoSEQ multiplex PCR, and the TCRdb table lists in-frame clones only, not all of them. Of about 200,000 clones detected, approximately 91% appear once; the ten largest clones hold roughly 3.5%. Remarks on this clone: Its antigen remains unknown.

Whole-study findings and limits: Regions 160-218 and 743-854 held dominance among vaccine-associated CD4 TCRs, which spanned spike.

Samples with a second dose at about 4 or about 12 weeks were pooled together. J was trimmed by 5 bases and V by 4 bases; bases with no gene match: 5. Germline-derived CDR1 and CDR2 are SGHDT and YYEEEE. This CDR3 is 14 amino acids long. The source was peripheral blood, collected 28 days after the second AZD1222 dose. The receptor's source is an adult who received the AZD1222 COVID-19 vaccine. The chain uses TRBV5-6 and TRBJ2-2; TRBD2 aligns across 7 bases. The CDR3 DNA follows: TGTGCCAGCAGCCATCCCGGGGGGACCGGGGAGCTGTTTTTT. It encodes CASSHPGGTGELFF.